The T cell receptor beta chain under discussion was sequenced for a study of T cell repertoires in cytomegalovirus infection. Study observations and caveats: The response measured ex vivo was dominated by TCR beta clonotypes (HLA-C-restricted and CMV-specific).

MiXCR, applied by TCRdb to the reads, yields one record per CDR3 protein. The sample has 150,000 to 200,000 distinct CDR3 sequences, roughly 9% seen once. About this clonotype itself: Its antigen remains unidentified.

The CDR3 consists of 11 residues. Germline CDR1 and CDR2: DFQATT and SNEGSKA (reference sequence). With 4 bases removed from V and 1 base from J, the gap between germline ends came to 4 bases. The clonotype comes from a human donor in good health (CMV status not recorded). Some clones in this sample may be carry-over from other donors' samples. The chain couples TRBV20-1 to TRBJ2-5; D ambiguous. The sequenced sample consisted of PBMCs. The CDR3 nucleotides read TGCAGTGCTAAGGGCCAAGAGACCCAGTACTTC. Translated: CSAKGQETQYF.